The 21 T cell receptor beta chains below come from one sample, sequenced in a study of T-cell memory formation after mild COVID-19. TCRdb ran MiXCR on the 5' RACE reads and lists one entry per CDR3 protein. The data show fewer than 250,000 distinct CDR3 sequences, 15% seen once. Sequenced: PBMCs or a T cell subset sorted from them (not recorded which). The origin of the receptors is an adult woman who had mild COVID-19 (a few samples of this study predate the infection). Cell type and time point are not known.

This clonotype was seen a few times. This sequence joins TRBV20-1 and TRBJ1-1, with no clear D. Germline CDR1 is DFQATT and CDR2 is SNEGSKA (reference sequence). This CDR3 is built from 14 residues. Trimming stripped 1 base from V and 1 base from J, with 10 bases between. The CDR3 loop reads CSARVGPQNTEAFF. DNA for the CDR3: TGCAGTGCTAGAGTAGGGCCGCAGAACACTGAAGCTTTCTTT.

This clonotype was seen only a few times. V usage is TRBV5-1 and J usage is TRBJ1-4; no definite D call. Germline CDR1 is SGHRS and CDR2 is YFSETQ. The CDR3 extends over 15 amino acids. With 4 bases removed from V and 5 bases from J, the gap between germline ends came to 15 bases. The DNA for the CDR3 is TGCGCCAGCAGCGCACCAGGTGGAACGAATGAAAAACTGTTTTTT. Its translation: CASSAPGGTNEKLFF.

The DNA for the CDR3 is TGTGCCAGCAGCTTATATGGGATGAACTACGAGCAGTACTTC. Encoded protein: CASSLYGMNYEQYF. This chain links TRBV7-6 with TRBJ2-7; D gene uncertain. The germline V and J ends were trimmed by 2 bases and 3 bases, with 11 bases remaining between them. Germline assignment: CDR1 SGHVS and CDR2 FNYEAQ. The CDR3 is made up of 14 amino acids.

This chain connects TRBV7-9 to TRBJ2-7; no definite D call. This CDR3 spans 13 amino acids. The germline gives CDR1 SEHNR, CDR2 FQNEAQ (reference sequence). Deletions cut 3 bases from V and 3 bases from J, with 9 bases between. Here the CDR3 reads CASSFGQLYEQYF. CDR3 in DNA: TGTGCCAGCAGCTTTGGGCAGCTCTACGAGCAGTACTTC.

The V and J genes are TRBV12-3 or TRBV12-4 and TRBJ2-5, with a weak D call TRBD1 (6 bases). The ends were cut back, 6 bases at V and 2 bases at J, with 16 bases in the middle. The CDR3 sequence is 15 residues long. The CDR3 DNA reads TGTGCCAGCAGACCCTATATGGGACAACAAGAGACCCAGTACTTC. It encodes CASRPYMGQQETQYF.

This chain connects TRBV6-5 to TRBJ2-7; the D is unclear. The CDR3 is 15 amino acids. In germline, CDR1 is MNHEY, CDR2 SVGAGI. V lost 0 bases, J lost 4 bases, and 13 bases lay in between. The CDR3 DNA sequence: TGTGCCAGCAGTTACTCGATTCTAGGCCCGTACGAGCAGTACTTC. It yields the protein CASSYSILGPYEQYF.

This clonotype has a handful of counts. The V call is TRBV14, the J call TRBJ1-5, with no clear D. This CDR3 has 13 amino acids. Looked up from germline, CDR1 is SGHDN and CDR2 is FVKESK. The V and J ends lost 4 bases and 6 bases respectively, with 10 bases between them. In nucleotides, the CDR3 is TGTGCCAGCAGCCCAGCCAGTGGTCAGCCCCAGCATTTT. This encodes CASSPASGQPQHF.

The chain uses TRBV5-4 and TRBJ1-6, with D unresolved. The germline gives CDR1 SGHNT, CDR2 YYREEE (reference sequence). CDR3 length: 15 residues. V lost 5 bases and J 5 bases, leaving 14 bases between the germline ends. CDR3 nucleotide sequence: TGTGCCAGCAGGGGTGGACGGGAAGATAATTCACCCCTCCACTTT. Protein: CASRGGREDNSPLHF. Together with reference TRBV5-4 and TRBJ1-6, the CDR3 gives the full variable domain: ETGVTQSPTHLIKTRGQQVTLRCSSQSGHNTVSWYQQALGQGPQFIFQYYREEENGRGNFPPRFSGLQFPNYSSELNVNALELDDSALYLCASRGGREDNSPLHFGNGTRLTVT.

This clonotype has at least ten counts. This chain joins TRBV9 and TRBJ2-7; the D gene is possibly TRBD1 (5 bases). This CDR3 comprises 13 residues. The V gene lost 4 bases and the J gene lost 0 bases, with 8 bases spanning the gap. Looked up from germline, CDR1 is SGDLS and CDR2 is YYNGEE. The CDR3 DNA reads as TGTGCCAGCAGCCGCGACAGCTCCTACGAGCAGTACTTC. Translating gives CASSRDSSYEQYF.

This rearrangement joins TRBV30 to TRBJ1-2; 7 bases are shared with TRBD1. The germline gives CDR1 GTSNPN, CDR2 SVGIG (reference sequence). With V trimmed by 4 bases and J by 2 bases, 4 bases remained unmatched. The CDR3 length is 13 residues. This CDR3 reads CAWTPGQNYGYTF. CDR3 DNA: TGTGCCTGGACCCCGGGACAGAACTATGGCTACACCTTC.

This clonotype was seen many times. The chain carries TRBV7-3 and TRBJ2-7; perhaps D is TRBD1 or TRBD2 (5 bases each). V was pared by 5 bases and J by 4 bases, with 12 bases between. Germline CDR1 SGHTA, CDR2 FQGTGA. CDR3 length equals 13 residues. Here the CDR3 reads CASSPGTEYEQYF. In nucleotides, the CDR3 is TGTGCCAGCAGCCCCGGGACCGAATACGAGCAGTACTTC.

A few counts support this clonotype. The chain recombines TRBV4-2 with TRBJ2-7, with 11 bases fitting TRBD2. The CDR3 has 15 residues. V gave up 1 base and J gave up 2 bases; unmatched junction bases: 1. CDR1 and CDR2 (germline): LGHNA, YNFKEQ. The CDR3 protein is CASSQVGLAAYEQYF. The CDR3 coding sequence is TGTGCCAGCAGCCAAGTGGGACTAGCGGCCTACGAGCAGTACTTC.

This clonotype turned up a few times. The genes are TRBV7-9 and TRBJ2-5; maybe TRBD2 (5 bases). Trimming shortened V by 5 bases and J by 3 bases, and 13 bases separated the two germline ends. The CDR3 has 14 amino acids. Germline V lookup: CDR1 SEHNR, CDR2 FQNEAQ (reference sequence). The CDR3 here is CASSPYSGKETQYF. The CDR3 region has the DNA TGTGCCAGCAGCCCCTACTCGGGGAAAGAGACCCAGTACTTC.

This clonotype was observed a handful of times. The rearrangement joins TRBV12-3 or TRBV12-4 to TRBJ2-7, with D perhaps given as TRBD1 or TRBD2 (7 bases each). The V end lost 11 bases, the J end lost 6 bases, and 26 bases lay between the germline ends. The CDR3 is 15 amino acids. The CDR3 region is CAVGGTGQTITEQYF. The CDR3 coding sequence is TGTGCCGTGGGGGGGACGGGACAGACAATAACCGAGCAGTACTTC.

The chain recombines TRBV7-2 with TRBJ1-2; unclear D gene. The germline V and J ends were trimmed by 2 bases and 4 bases, with 17 bases remaining between them. Germline CDR1 is SGHTA and CDR2 is FQGNSA. The CDR3 extends over 16 amino acids. The CDR3 sequence: CASSLLSVKASYGYTF. CDR3 nucleotide sequence: TGTGCCAGCAGCTTACTCTCCGTGAAGGCTAGCTATGGCTACACCTTC.

The count of this clonotype is one. The CDR3 is CASSREQALNTEAFF. Here the CDR3 DNA reads TGCGCCAGCAGTAGGGAACAGGCCCTGAACACTGAAGCTTTCTTT. This chain links TRBV5-1 with TRBJ1-1; D may be TRBD1 (5 bases). This CDR3 spans 15 amino acids. CDR1 and CDR2 from the germline V gene are SGHRS and YFSETQ. Trimming stripped 5 bases from V and 0 bases from J, with 14 bases between.

This clonotype was seen a handful of times. The chain uses TRBV6-5 and TRBJ2-1; either TRBD1 or TRBD2 may fit D (6 bases each). The CDR3 is 12 residues long. V was trimmed by 4 bases and J by 10 bases, leaving 11 bases between them. Germline CDR1 reads MNHEY; CDR2 reads SVGAGI. CDR3: CASSFGGLEQFF. The CDR3 bases are TGTGCCAGCAGTTTCGGGGGCCTGGAGCAGTTCTTC.

This clonotype was counted a few times. This chain uses TRBV7-2 with TRBJ2-3, with D unresolved. The CDR3 has 16 residues. V lost 5 bases and J lost 0, with 15 bases in between. Germline-derived CDR1 and CDR2 are SGHTA and FQGNSA. CDR3 DNA: TGTGCCAGCAGCGCCAAAAGAAGAACTAGCACAGATACGCAGTATTTT. This translates into CASSAKRRTSTDTQYF.

V is TRBV4-3 and J is TRBJ2-7, with D maybe TRBD1 (6 bases). V lost 1 base to trimming and J lost 7 bases, with 11 bases between them. In germline, CDR1 is LGHNA, CDR2 YSLEER. The CDR3 totals 13 residues. Written as DNA, the CDR3 is TGCGCCAGCAGCCAAGTTGTTAGGGGGGAGCAGTACTTC. Translated: CASSQVVRGEQYF.

The chain's CDR3 is CASSQVGVRGSSGNTIYF. The CDR3 DNA is TGCGCCAGCAGCCAAGTTGGAGTCAGGGGGAGCTCTGGAAACACCATATATTTT. The chain has TRBV4-1 and TRBJ1-3; 7 positions agree with TRBD1. V was clipped by 1 base and J by 0 bases; unmatched bases: 9. The CDR3 runs to 18 residues. The germline CDR1 and CDR2 sequences are MGHRA and YSYEKL.

This clonotype was observed many times. The chain employs TRBV5-1 and TRBJ2-1; 10 bases are shared with TRBD2. J was trimmed by 6 bases and V by 1 base; bases with no gene match: 4. CDR1 is SGHRS and CDR2 is YFSETQ in the germline V gene. CDR3 size: 15 residues. CDR3 loop: CASSLLPSGSNEQFF. Here the CDR3 DNA reads TGCGCCAGCAGCTTGCTACCTAGCGGGAGCAATGAGCAGTTCTTC.